Listed here are 9 T cell receptor beta chains from one sample, sequenced in a study of PD-1 blockade in classical Hodgkin lymphoma. The time point here: cycle 4 day 1 (C4D1), after more than five weeks of nivolumab. Every patient was affected by relapse after autologous stem cell transplantation, while exposure to brentuximab vedotin was not uniform. Clones were read by immunoSEQ multiplex PCR, and TCRdb kept only the in-frame ones, dropping some. The table records around 40,000 clones, 70% to 85% of them present only once. Material: peripheral blood mononuclear cells (PBMCs), obtained before the fourth cycle of nivolumab. The source is a human donor with classical Hodgkin lymphoma.

By frequency in the sample, this clone is large (0.1 to 1%). The rearrangement joins TRBV4-3 to TRBJ2-5, with 9 bases identical to TRBD2. The CDR3 runs to 17 residues. V dropped 1 base and J dropped 5; count of bases not matched to a gene: 11. Germline V gene lookup returns CDR1 LGHNA and CDR2 YSLEER. The CDR3 nucleotides are TGCGCCAGCAGCCAAGGGGTGTCGCGGGGGGGGCTGGAGACCCAGTACTTC. It encodes CASSQGVSRGGLETQYF.

The chain links TRBV27 to TRBJ1-5; D perhaps matches TRBD1 (6 bases). Germline CDR1 and CDR2: MNHEY and SMNVEV (reference sequence). The CDR3 runs 15 residues. Trimming took 2 bases from V and 5 from J, leaving 13 bases between them. The CDR3 DNA reads TGTGCCAGCAGTTTACGCGGGGGCGCACATCAGCCCCAGCATTTT. Translating it yields CASSLRGGAHQPQHF.

The chain uses TRBV19 and TRBJ2-2; TRBD1 matches 7 bases. Losses at the gene ends were 3 bases for V and 1 base for J; bases not matched to a gene: 5. CDR3 length: 16 residues. CDR1 LNHDA and CDR2 SQIVND come from the germline V gene (reference sequence). The CDR3 loop is CASSIDRERNTGELFF. The CDR3 nucleotides read TGTGCCAGTAGTATCGACAGGGAGAGGAACACCGGGGAGCTGTTTTTT.

V usage is TRBV7-9 and J usage is TRBJ1-4; 8 bases line up with TRBD1. The germline V gene encodes CDR1 SEHNR and CDR2 FQNEAQ (reference sequence). V shed 5 bases, J shed 8 bases, and the junction held 13 bases outside the gene matches. The CDR3 spans 16 residues. CDR3 residues: CASSPRTGTGGEKLFF. In nucleotides, the CDR3 is TGTGCCAGCAGCCCAAGGACCGGGACAGGAGGCGAAAAACTGTTTTTT.

V and J are TRBV2 and TRBJ2-7, with 7 bases lining up with TRBD1. Germline V gives CDR1 SNHLY, CDR2 FYNNEI. Trimming removed 5 bases from V and 4 bases from J; junction bases left unmatched: 8. The CDR3 loop spans 14 amino acids. The CDR3 is CASSSPGQIYEQYF. For the CDR3, the DNA is TGTGCCAGCAGTTCACCGGGACAGATATACGAGCAGTACTTC.

This clone has a single count. V and J are TRBV7-6 and TRBJ2-2; 7 bases fit TRBD1. The ends lost 1 base at V and 13 bases at J; junction bases unmatched: 6. This CDR3 is built from 13 residues. Germline V gene sequence: CDR1 SGHVS, CDR2 FNYEAQ. The CDR3 protein is CASSLGGTERLFF. The CDR3 bases are TGTGCCAGCAGCTTAGGGGGGACAGAAAGGCTGTTTTTT.

The gene calls are TRBV7-2 and TRBJ2-5, with a weak D call TRBD1 (6 bases). CDR3 length: 15 residues. The germline V and J ends were trimmed by 2 bases and 0 bases, with 10 bases remaining between them. CDR1 and CDR2 from the germline V gene are SGHTA and FQGNSA. CDR3: CASSLQGTYQETQYF. DNA for the CDR3: TGTGCCAGCAGCTTACAGGGGACGTACCAAGAGACCCAGTACTTC.

The rearrangement joins TRBV19 to TRBJ1-3, with 9 bases fitting TRBD1. The trim removed 3 bases at V and 8 bases at J, leaving 2 bases unmatched. The CDR3 consists of 13 residues. Germline lookup yields CDR1 LNHDA and CDR2 SQIVND (reference sequence). The CDR3 region is CASSMGQGYTIYF. The DNA for the CDR3 is TGTGCCAGTAGTATGGGACAGGGATACACCATATATTTT.

The rearrangement uses TRBV19 and TRBJ2-6, with TRBD2 as a possible D gene (6 bases). Trimming took 7 bases from V and 2 from J, leaving 15 bases between them. CDR3 size: 16 residues. The V gene's germline CDR1 is LNHDA and CDR2 SQIVND (reference sequence). CDR3 in amino acids: CASTPGRMTGANVLTF. The CDR3 nucleotides are TGTGCCAGTACCCCGGGGAGGATGACTGGGGCCAACGTCCTGACTTTC. The whole variable domain, filled in from reference TRBV19 and TRBJ2-6, reads DGGITQSPKYLFRKEGQNVTLSCEQNLNHDAMYWYRQDPGQGLRLIYYSQIVNDFQKGDIAEGYSVSREKKESFPLTVTSAQKNPTAFYLCASTPGRMTGANVLTFGAGSRLTVL.